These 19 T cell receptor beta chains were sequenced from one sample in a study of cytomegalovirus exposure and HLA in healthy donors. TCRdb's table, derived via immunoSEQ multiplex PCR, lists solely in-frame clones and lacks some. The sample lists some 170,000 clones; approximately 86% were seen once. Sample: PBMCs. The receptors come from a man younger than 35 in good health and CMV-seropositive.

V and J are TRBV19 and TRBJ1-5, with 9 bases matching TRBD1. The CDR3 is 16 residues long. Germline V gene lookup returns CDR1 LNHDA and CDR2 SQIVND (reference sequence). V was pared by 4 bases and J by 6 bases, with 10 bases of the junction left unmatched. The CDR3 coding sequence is TGTGCCAGTAGTAGTTTACAGGGGGCTGGGGGTCAGCCCCAGCATTTT. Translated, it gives CASSSLQGAGGQPQHF.

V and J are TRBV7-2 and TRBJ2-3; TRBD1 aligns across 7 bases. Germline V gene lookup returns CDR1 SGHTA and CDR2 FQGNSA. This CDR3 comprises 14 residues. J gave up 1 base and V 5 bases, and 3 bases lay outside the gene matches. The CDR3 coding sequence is TGTGCCAGCAGCCACACAGGGGGCACAGATACGCAGTATTTT. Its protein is CASSHTGGTDTQYF.

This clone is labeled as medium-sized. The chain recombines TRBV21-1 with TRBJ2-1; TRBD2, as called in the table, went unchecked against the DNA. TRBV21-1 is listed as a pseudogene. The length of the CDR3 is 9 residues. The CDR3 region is CALGNEQFF. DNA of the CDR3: TGTGCCCTCGGTAATGAGCAGTTCTTC.

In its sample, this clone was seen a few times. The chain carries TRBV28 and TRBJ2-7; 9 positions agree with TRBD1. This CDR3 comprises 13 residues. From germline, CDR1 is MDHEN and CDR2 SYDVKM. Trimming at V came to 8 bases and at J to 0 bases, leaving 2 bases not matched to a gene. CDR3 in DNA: TGTGCCAGCGGACAGGGGCCCTCCTACGAGCAGTACTTC. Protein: CASGQGPSYEQYF.

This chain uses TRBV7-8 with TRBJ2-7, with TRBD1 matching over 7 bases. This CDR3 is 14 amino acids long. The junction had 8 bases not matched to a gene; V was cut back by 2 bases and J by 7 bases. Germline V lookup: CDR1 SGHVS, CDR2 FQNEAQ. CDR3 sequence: CASSLWQGVGEQYF. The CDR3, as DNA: TGTGCCAGCAGCTTATGGCAGGGGGTCGGGGAGCAGTACTTC.

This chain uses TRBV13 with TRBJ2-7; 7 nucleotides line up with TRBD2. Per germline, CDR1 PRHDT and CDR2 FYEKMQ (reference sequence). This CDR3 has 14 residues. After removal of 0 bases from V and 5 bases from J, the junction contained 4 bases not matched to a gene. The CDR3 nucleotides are TGTGCCAGCAGCTTAGGCGGGGCGGGGGACGAGCAGTACTTC. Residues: CASSLGGAGDEQYF.

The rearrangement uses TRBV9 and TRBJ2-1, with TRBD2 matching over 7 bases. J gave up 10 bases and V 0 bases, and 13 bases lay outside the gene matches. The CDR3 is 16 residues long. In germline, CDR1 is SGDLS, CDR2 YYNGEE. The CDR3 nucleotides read TGTGCCAGCAGCGTAGGGATGTGGGAGGGCCGAGGGGAGCAGTTCTTC. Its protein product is CASSVGMWEGRGEQFF.

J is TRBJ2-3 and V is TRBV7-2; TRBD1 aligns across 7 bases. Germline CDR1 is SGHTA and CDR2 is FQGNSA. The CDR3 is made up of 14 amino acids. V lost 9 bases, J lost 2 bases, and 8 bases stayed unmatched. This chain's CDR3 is CARLYRGVTDTQYF. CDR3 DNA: TGTGCCAGACTGTACAGGGGAGTCACAGATACGCAGTATTTT.

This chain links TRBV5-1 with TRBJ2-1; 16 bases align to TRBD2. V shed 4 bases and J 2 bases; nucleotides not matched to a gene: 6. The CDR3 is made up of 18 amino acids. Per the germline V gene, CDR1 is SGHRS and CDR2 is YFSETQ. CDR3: CASSPGTSGRAAYNEQFF. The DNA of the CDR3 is TGCGCCAGCAGCCCTGGGACTAGCGGGAGGGCGGCCTACAATGAGCAGTTCTTC. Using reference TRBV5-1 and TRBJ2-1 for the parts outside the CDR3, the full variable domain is KAGVTQTPRYLIKTRGQQVTLSCSPISGHRSVSWYQQTPGQGLQFLFEYFSETQRNKGNFPGRFSGRQFSNSRSEMNVSTLELGDSALYLCASSPGTSGRAAYNEQFFGPGTRLTVL.

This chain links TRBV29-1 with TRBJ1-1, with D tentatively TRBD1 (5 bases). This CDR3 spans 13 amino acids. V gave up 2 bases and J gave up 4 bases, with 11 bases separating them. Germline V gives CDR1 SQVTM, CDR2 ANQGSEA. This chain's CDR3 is CSVEQGIGTEAFF. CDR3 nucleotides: TGCAGCGTTGAACAGGGAATTGGCACTGAAGCTTTCTTT.

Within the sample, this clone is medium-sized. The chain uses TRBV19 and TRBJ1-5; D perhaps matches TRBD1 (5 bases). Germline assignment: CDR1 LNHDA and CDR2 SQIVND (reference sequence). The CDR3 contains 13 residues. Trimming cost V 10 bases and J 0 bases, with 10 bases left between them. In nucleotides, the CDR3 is TGTGCCACCCCAGGGTATAGCAATCAGCCCCAGCATTTT. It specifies CATPGYSNQPQHF.

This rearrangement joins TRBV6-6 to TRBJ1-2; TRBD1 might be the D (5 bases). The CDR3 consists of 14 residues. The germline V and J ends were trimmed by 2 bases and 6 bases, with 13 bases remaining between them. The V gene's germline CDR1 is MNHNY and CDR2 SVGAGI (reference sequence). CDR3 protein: CASSYVGEGNGYTF. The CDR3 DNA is TGTGCCAGCAGTTACGTCGGGGAGGGGAATGGCTACACCTTC.

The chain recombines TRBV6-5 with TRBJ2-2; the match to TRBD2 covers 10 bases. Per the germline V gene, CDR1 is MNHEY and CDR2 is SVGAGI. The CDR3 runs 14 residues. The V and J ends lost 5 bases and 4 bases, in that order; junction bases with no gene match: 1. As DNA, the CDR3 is TGTGCCAGCAGTGTAGCGGGGGGCACCGGGGAGCTGTTTTTT. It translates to CASSVAGGTGELFF.

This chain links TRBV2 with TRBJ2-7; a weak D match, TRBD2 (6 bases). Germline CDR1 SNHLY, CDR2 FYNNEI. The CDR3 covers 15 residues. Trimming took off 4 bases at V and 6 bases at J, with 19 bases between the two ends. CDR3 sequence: CASSGVGAGKREQYF. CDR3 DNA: TGTGCCAGCAGTGGTGTTGGGGCGGGAAAACGCGAGCAGTACTTC.

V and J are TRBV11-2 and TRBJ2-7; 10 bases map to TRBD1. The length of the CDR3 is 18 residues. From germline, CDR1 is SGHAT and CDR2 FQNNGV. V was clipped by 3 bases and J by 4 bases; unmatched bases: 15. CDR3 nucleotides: TGTGCCAGCAGCTTGAAACATCGGGACAGGGGTCCGTTTTACGAGCAGTACTTC. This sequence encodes CASSLKHRDRGPFYEQYF.

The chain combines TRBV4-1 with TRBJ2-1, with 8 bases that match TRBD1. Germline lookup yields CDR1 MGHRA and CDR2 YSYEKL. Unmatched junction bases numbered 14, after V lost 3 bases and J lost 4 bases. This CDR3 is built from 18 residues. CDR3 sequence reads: CASSHAGGQAIFYNEQFF. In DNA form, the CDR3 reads TGCGCCAGCAGCCATGCAGGGGGACAGGCAATATTTTACAATGAGCAGTTCTTC.

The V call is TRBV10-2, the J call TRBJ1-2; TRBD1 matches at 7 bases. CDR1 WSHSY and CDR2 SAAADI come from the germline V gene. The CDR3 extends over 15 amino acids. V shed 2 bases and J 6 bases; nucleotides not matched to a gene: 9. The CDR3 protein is CASSEPGRGRDGYTF. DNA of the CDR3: TGCGCCAGCAGTGAGCCCGGGAGGGGGCGGGATGGCTACACCTTC.

CDR3 in amino acids: CASSERQARATQYF. CDR3 nucleotides: TGTGCCAGCAGCGAAAGACAGGCTAGAGCGACGCAGTATTTT. The V gene is TRBV9, the J gene TRBJ2-3; possibly TRBD1 for D (6 bases). From germline, CDR1 is SGDLS and CDR2 YYNGEE. The ends were cut back, 3 bases at V and 9 bases at J, with 17 bases in the middle. The CDR3 length is 14 residues.

The CDR3 DNA sequence: TGTGCCAGCCGACCGACAGGGATGCAAGGCTACACCTTC. Amino acid sequence: CASRPTGMQGYTF. The chain is built from TRBV6-5 and TRBJ1-2, with TRBD1 matching over 7 bases. The germline V gene has CDR1 MNHEY and CDR2 SVGAGI. V was pared by 8 bases and J by 8 bases, with 11 bases of the junction left unmatched. The CDR3 is made up of 13 amino acids.